The 22 T cell receptor beta chains in this list originate from one sample, sequenced in a study of T cells in Graves' hyperthyroidism and ophthalmopathy. TCR beta CDR3 sequences were amplified from RNA transcripts. HTBI primers were used for first-round RT-PCR of the TCR CDR3. TCRdb passed the multiplex PCR reads through MiXCR, listing each CDR3 protein once. The table has 300,000 to 400,000 distinct CDR3 sequences, around 14% seen once; the top ten hold 11%. The sample comprised blood. Receptor source: a woman aged 55-70 years with Graves' hyperthyroidism.

There are many counts of this clonotype. The chain combines TRBV28 with TRBJ2-7; D gene uncertain. V shed 10 bases and J shed 7 bases, with 11 bases lying between them. The CDR3 sequence is 10 residues long. Germline V gene lookup returns CDR1 MDHEN and CDR2 SYDVKM. CDR3 DNA sequence: TGTGCCACTTTTCTGGGAGAGCAGTACTTC. Its translation is CATFLGEQYF.

The V and J genes are TRBV7-9 and TRBJ2-1; 7 bases align to TRBD2. This CDR3 has 15 residues. The V gene end was trimmed by 6 bases and the J gene end by 0 bases; junction bases not matched to a gene: 5. Germline V gives CDR1 SEHNR, CDR2 FQNEAQ (reference sequence). The CDR3 sequence is CASSERGVSYNEQFF. CDR3 DNA: TGTGCCAGCAGTGAGCGGGGCGTCTCCTACAATGAGCAGTTCTTC. Based on the CDR3 plus reference TRBV7-9 and TRBJ2-1, the full variable domain is DTGVSQNPRHKITKRGQNVTFRCDPISEHNRLYWYRQTLGQGPEFLTYFQNEAQLEKSRLLSDRFSAERPKGSFSTLEIQRTEQGDSAMYLCASSERGVSYNEQFFGPGTRLTVL.

This clonotype was detected ten times or more. V gene TRBV4-1 combines with J gene TRBJ1-5, with D possibly matching TRBD1 (6 bases). This CDR3 is 15 amino acids long. Germline V lookup: CDR1 MGHRA, CDR2 YSYEKL. V was clipped by 4 bases and J by 3 bases, with 13 bases between them. In DNA form, the CDR3 reads TGCGCCAGCAGCCGAATCCAGGGGTACAATCAGCCCCAGCATTTT. Translated, it gives CASSRIQGYNQPQHF.

This chain links TRBV29-1 with TRBJ2-2; D gene ambiguous. V shed 3 bases and J shed 5 bases, with 4 bases lying between them. The CDR3 is 11 amino acids. CDR1 is SQVTM, CDR2 ANQGSEA, per germline. CDR3 DNA sequence: TGCAGCGTTGATTGGACCGGGGAGCTGTTTTTT. Its protein product is CSVDWTGELFF.

A note on this clonotype: A read error may be the cause here, since a much bigger clone is one base away. This sequence joins TRBV10-3 and TRBJ2-3; 9 bases fit TRBD2. The germline V gene has CDR1 ENHRY and CDR2 SYGVKD. This CDR3 is built from 16 residues. With V trimmed by 6 bases and J by 2 bases, 9 bases remained unmatched. The CDR3, as DNA: TGTGCCATCAGCGATGCCGGGACTAGCACCACAGATACGCAGTATTTT. Amino acids: CAISDAGTSTTDTQYF.

The CDR3 spells CASSIVPGSRLGYGYTF. Here the CDR3 DNA reads TGTGCCAGTAGTATAGTTCCGGGCTCTCGGCTGGGCTATGGCTACACCTTC. This chain uses TRBV19 with TRBJ1-2; no definite D call. The CDR3 extends over 17 amino acids. Germline CDR1 and CDR2: LNHDA and SQIVND (reference sequence). Between the trimmed V and J ends, which lost 1 base and 4 bases, there was a span of 19 bases.

This clonotype was seen many times. V gene TRBV7-8 combines with J gene TRBJ2-3, with D maybe TRBD1 (5 bases). The length of the CDR3 is 14 residues. V was shortened by 5 bases and J by 0 bases, with 9 bases between the two germline ends. From germline, CDR1 is SGHVS and CDR2 FQNEAQ. CDR3 sequence (DNA): TGTGCCAGCAGCGTCGACAGAAGCACAGATACGCAGTATTTT. This encodes CASSVDRSTDTQYF. The full variable domain, rest sourced from reference TRBV7-8 and TRBJ2-3, is GAGVSQSPRYKVAKRGQDVALRCDPISGHVSLFWYQQALGQGPEFLTYFQNEAQLDKSGLPSDRFFAERPEGSVSTLKIQRTQQEDSAVYLCASSVDRSTDTQYFGPGTRLTVL.

This clonotype was recorded many times. This rearrangement joins TRBV30 to TRBJ1-2, with 7 bases identical to TRBD1. In germline, CDR1 is GTSNPN, CDR2 SVGIG (reference sequence). CDR3 length: 13 residues. V dropped 0 bases and J dropped 6; count of bases not matched to a gene: 4. The CDR3 loop reads CAWSVDRVDGYTF. DNA of the CDR3: TGTGCCTGGAGTGTAGACAGGGTGGATGGCTACACCTTC. Supplemented by reference TRBV30 and TRBJ1-2, the full variable domain reads SQTIHQWPATLVQPVGSPLSLECTVEGTSNPNLYWYRQAAGRGLQLLFYSVGIGQISSEVPQNLSASRPQDRQFILSSKKLLLSDSGFYLCAWSVDRVDGYTFGSGTRLTVV.

For this clonotype: The junction differs from germline at one of its ends, possibly a read error. The V call is TRBV6-5, the J call TRBJ2-4; D remains ambiguous. The CDR3 covers 15 residues. Germline V gene data show CDR1 as MNHEY and CDR2 as SVGAGI. The CDR3 region has the DNA TGTGCCAACAGTTACGTCGGAACAGCCAAAAACATTCAGTACTTC. It translates to CANSYVGTAKNIQYF.

The chain links TRBV4-1 to TRBJ2-1; D remains ambiguous. Trimming shortened V by 0 bases and J by 9 bases, and 6 bases separated the two germline ends. CDR3 length equals 12 residues. The V gene's germline CDR1 is MGHRA and CDR2 YSYEKL. CDR3 bases: TGCGCCAGCAGCCAAGATCGGCGTGAGCAGTTCTTC. Its translation: CASSQDRREQFF.

This clonotype occurred many times. One end of the junction fails to match germline, which may point to a read error. The J gene is TRBJ2-7, the V gene TRBV28; D tentatively fits TRBD1 or TRBD2 (5 bases each). This CDR3 is 11 amino acids long. Germline V lookup: CDR1 MDHEN, CDR2 SYDVKM. The CDR3 region is CASSLGVEQYF. CDR3 bases: TGCGCCAGCAGCTTGGGGGTTGAGCAGTACTTC.

This clonotype was counted between two and nine times. The rearrangement links TRBV10-2 to TRBJ2-7; maybe TRBD1 (5 bases). Trimming pared 7 bases from V and 1 base from J, leaving 14 bases between. Germline-derived CDR1 and CDR2 are WSHSY and SAAADI. This CDR3 is built from 14 residues. CDR3 DNA sequence: TGCGCCAGCACCCCGTCAGGGTGGTCCTACGAGCAGTACTTC. This sequence encodes CASTPSGWSYEQYF.

This clonotype was found a few times. The CDR3 coding sequence is TGTGCCAGCTCACTCCAGGGGACATTGAACACCGGGGAGCTGTTTTTT. It translates to CASSLQGTLNTGELFF. The chain is built from TRBV18 and TRBJ2-2, with D possibly matching TRBD1 (6 bases). From germline, CDR1 is KGHSH and CDR2 LQKENI. V lost 4 bases and J lost 1, with 13 bases in between. This CDR3 region has 16 residues. Full variable domain (missing parts from reference TRBV18 and TRBJ2-2): NAGVMQNPRHLVRRRGQEARLRCSPMKGHSHVYWYRQLPEEGLKFMVYLQKENIIDESGMPKERFSAEFPKEGPSILRIQQVVRGDSAAYFCASSLQGTLNTGELFFGEGSRLTVL.

The chain uses TRBV19 and TRBJ1-2; 10 bases are a match to TRBD1. The CDR3 consists of 17 residues. The ends lost 6 bases at V and 2 bases at J; junction bases unmatched: 12. Germline V CDR1 and CDR2: LNHDA, SQIVND (reference sequence). CDR3 coding DNA: TGTGCCAGTAGACAGATTCCGGGACAGGGGACCAACTATGGCTACACCTTC. This translates into CASRQIPGQGTNYGYTF.

V and J are TRBV6-4 and TRBJ2-7; the D is unclear. The CDR3 runs 10 residues. V lost 8 bases and J lost 6, with 8 bases in between. The germline gives CDR1 MRHNA, CDR2 SNTAGT. CDR3 sequence (DNA): TGTGCCAGCGGCCCCTCCGAGCAGTACTTC. Translation gives CASGPSEQYF.

Regarding this clonotype: One base away lies a much larger clone, so this may be a sequencing read error. In this CDR3 the conserved last residue, phenylalanine or tryptophan, is missing, so a read error is likely. This rearrangement joins TRBV6-1 to TRBJ1-5, with 8 bases lining up with TRBD1. V dropped 2 bases and J dropped 11; count of bases not matched to a gene: 11. The germline gives CDR1 MNHNS, CDR2 SASEGT. The CDR3 is 15 amino acids. DNA of the CDR3: TGTGCCAGCAGTGAATCAGGGGGCGATGGGGGTTCCCAGCATCTT. As protein: CASSESGGDGGSQHL.

The V call is TRBV10-3, the J call TRBJ1-3; D unresolved. V shed 4 bases and J shed 0 bases, with 10 bases lying between them. CDR3 length: 15 residues. Per germline, CDR1 ENHRY and CDR2 SYGVKD. CDR3 bases: TGTGCCATCAGTGGTCCAGGCCGCTCTGGAAACACCATATATTTT. Amino acids: CAISGPGRSGNTIYF.

This clonotype came up many times. DNA of the CDR3: TGTGCCAGCAGTTTGGCAGATGAAGCTTTCTTT. Amino acids: CASSLADEAFF. The rearrangement links TRBV12-3 or TRBV12-4 to TRBJ1-1; D uncertain. With 3 bases removed from V and 7 bases from J, the gap between germline ends came to 6 bases. This CDR3 region has 11 residues.

This clonotype was detected ten times or more. The chain employs TRBV6-1 and TRBJ2-5; 13 nucleotides agree with TRBD2. Losses at the gene ends were 5 bases for V and 5 bases for J; bases not matched to a gene: 5. Germline values: CDR1 MNHNS, CDR2 SASEGT. The CDR3 runs to 15 residues. CDR3 bases: TGTGCCAGCAGTTTAACTAGCGGGAGGGGTGAGACCCAGTACTTC. Protein: CASSLTSGRGETQYF.

In this sample, this clonotype turned up many times. This sequence joins TRBV2 and TRBJ1-1; TRBD1 matches 9 bases. V was clipped by 8 bases and J by 7 bases; unmatched bases: 8. CDR1 and CDR2 (germline): SNHLY, FYNNEI. The length of the CDR3 is 13 residues. The DNA of the CDR3 is TGTGCCAGCCGGGACAGGGACTTTATTGAAGCTTTCTTT. This codes for CASRDRDFIEAFF.

With respect to this clonotype: One base away lies a much larger clone, so this may be a sequencing read error. This sequence joins TRBV28 and TRBJ1-5, with 11 bases identical to TRBD1. The CDR3 is 18 amino acids. Germline V gives CDR1 MDHEN, CDR2 SYDVKM. The CDR3 DNA reads TGTGCCAGCAGTCCCCAGCCCGGACAGGGGGCTAGCAATCAGCCCAAGCATTTT. Protein sequence: CASSPQPGQGASNQPKHF.

This clonotype came up many times. This chain uses TRBV10-2 with TRBJ2-3; 12 bases are shared with TRBD2. The CDR3 contains 16 residues. From germline, CDR1 is WSHSY and CDR2 SAAADI. J lost 2 bases, V lost 6 bases, and 6 bases had no gene match. The CDR3 DNA is TGCGCCAGCAGCTTAGGACTAGCGGGAAACACAGATACGCAGTATTTT. This encodes CASSLGLAGNTDTQYF.